The 5 T cell receptor beta chains below all came from one sample that was sequenced in a study of T-cell reconstitution after alpha-beta-depleted transplantation in children. TCRbeta library construction was performed incorporating unique molecular identifiers. TCRdb reprocessed the PCR reads with MiXCR, giving one entry per CDR3 protein. The table records about 300,000 distinct CDR3 sequences, 10% of them present only once. Material: PBMCs, obtained before TCRalphabeta/CD19-depleted stem cell transplant. Receptor source: a boy in the first two years of life with acute myeloid leukemia, due to receive a stem cell transplant.

The chain carries TRBV5-5 and TRBJ1-1; D not resolved. Between the trimmed V and J ends, which lost 0 bases and 2 bases, there was a span of 11 bases. The CDR3 spans 15 residues. Germline-derived CDR1 and CDR2 are SGHKS and YYEKEE (reference sequence). The DNA of the CDR3 is TGTGCCAGCAGCTTGGATATAGGGAGAAACACTGAAGCTTTCTTT. As protein: CASSLDIGRNTEAFF. Variable domain in full (rest from reference TRBV5-5 and TRBJ1-1): DAGVTQSPTHLIKTRGQQVTLRCSPISGHKSVSWYQQVLGQGPQFIFQYYEKEERGRGNFPDRFSARQFPNYSSELNVNALLLGDSALYLCASSLDIGRNTEAFFGQGTRLTVV.

In the case of this clonotype: A much larger clone is a single base away; this may be a read error. The CDR3 carries no conserved terminal phenylalanine or tryptophan, so it likely arises from a read error. The chain carries TRBV5-1 and TRBJ2-3; TRBD1 agrees at 7 bases. V trimming: 4 bases; J trimming: 1 base; junction bases outside the gene matches: 0. This CDR3 region has 13 residues. Germline lookup yields CDR1 SGHRS and CDR2 YFSETQ. The CDR3 DNA reads as TGCGCCAGCAGCGGACAGGGCACAGATACGCAGTATTCT. It translates to CASSGQGTDTQYS.

This clonotype was picked up many times. The chain employs TRBV7-2 and TRBJ2-7; 10 nucleotides line up with TRBD1. The J segment lost 1 base and the V segment lost 0 bases, leaving 3 bases of the junction unmatched. The CDR3 is 16 residues long. Germline CDR1 reads SGHTA; CDR2 reads FQGNSA. As DNA, the CDR3 is TGTGCCAGCAGCTTAGCCGGGACAGGGGTTTCCTACGAGCAGTACTTC. This codes for CASSLAGTGVSYEQYF. Full variable domain (rest looked up from reference TRBV7-2 and TRBJ2-7): GAGVSQSPSNKVTEKGKDVELRCDPISGHTALYWYRQSLGQGLEFLIYFQGNSAPDKSGLPSDRFSAERTGGSVSTLTIQRTQQEDSAVYLCASSLAGTGVSYEQYFGPGTRLTVT.

This clonotype showed up many times. The chain has TRBV7-9 and TRBJ1-4; possible D gene TRBD1, 5 bases. V gave up 4 bases and J gave up 5 bases, with 14 bases separating them. Germline values: CDR1 SEHNR, CDR2 FQNEAQ (reference sequence). This CDR3 comprises 15 residues. The CDR3 nucleotides read TGTGCCAGCAGCTCCCCGGGACGGGCGAATGAAAAACTGTTTTTT. As protein: CASSSPGRANEKLFF. Based on the CDR3 plus reference TRBV7-9 and TRBJ1-4, the full variable domain is DTGVSQNPRHKITKRGQNVTFRCDPISEHNRLYWYRQTLGQGPEFLTYFQNEAQLEKSRLLSDRFSAERPKGSFSTLEIQRTEQGDSAMYLCASSSPGRANEKLFFGSGTQLSVL.

This clonotype was seen more than once but under ten times. The rearrangement joins TRBV30 to TRBJ1-1, with 8 bases lining up with TRBD1. V trimming: 0 bases; J trimming: 4 bases; junction bases outside the gene matches: 7. Germline CDR1 GTSNPN, CDR2 SVGIG (reference sequence). The length of the CDR3 is 15 residues. The CDR3 sequence: CAWSVLYRGVTEAFF. CDR3 coding DNA: TGTGCCTGGAGTGTACTGTACAGGGGGGTCACTGAAGCTTTCTTT.